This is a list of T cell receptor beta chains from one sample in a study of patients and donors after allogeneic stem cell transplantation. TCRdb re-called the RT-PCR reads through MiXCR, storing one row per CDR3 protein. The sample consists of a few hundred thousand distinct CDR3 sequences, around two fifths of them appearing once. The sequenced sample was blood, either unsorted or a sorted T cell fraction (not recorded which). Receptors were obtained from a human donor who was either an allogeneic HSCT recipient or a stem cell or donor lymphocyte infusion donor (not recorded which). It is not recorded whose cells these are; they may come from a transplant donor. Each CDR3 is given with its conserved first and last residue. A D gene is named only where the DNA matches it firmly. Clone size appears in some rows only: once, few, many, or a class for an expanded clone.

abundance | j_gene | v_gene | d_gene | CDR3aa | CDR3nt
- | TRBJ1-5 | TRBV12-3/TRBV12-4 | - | CASSSGDCPNF | TGTGCCAGCAGTTCCGGGGACTGCCCCAATTTT
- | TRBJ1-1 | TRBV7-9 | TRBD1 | CASTPGAGGNTEAFF | TGTGCCAGCACCCCTGGTGCAGGGGGGAACACTGAAGCTTTCTTT
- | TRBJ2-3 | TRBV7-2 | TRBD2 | CASSLEILAGGTQYF | TGTGCCAGCAGCTTAGAAATCCTAGCGGGGGGTACGCAGTATTTT
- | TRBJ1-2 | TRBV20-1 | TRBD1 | CSAQGTGDGYTF | TGCAGTGCCCAAGGGACAGGGGATGGCTACACCTTC
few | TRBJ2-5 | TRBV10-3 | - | CAISILAEETQYF | TGTGCCATCAGCATCCTCGCCGAAGAGACCCAGTACTTC
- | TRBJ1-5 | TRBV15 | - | CATSRGGGGTQPQHF | TGTGCCACCAGCAGAGGCGGGGGGGGTACTCAGCCCCAGCATTTT
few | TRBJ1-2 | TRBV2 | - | CASLTGQRSTF | TGTGCCAGCCTTACAGGACAGAGAAGTACCTTC
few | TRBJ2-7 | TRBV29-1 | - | CSVEVGPEFHEQYF | TGCAGCGTTGAAGTAGGGCCGGAGTTCCACGAGCAGTACTTC
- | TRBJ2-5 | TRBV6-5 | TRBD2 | CASSNGGVRETQYF | TGTGCCAGCAGCAACGGGGGGGTCCGCGAGACCCAGTACTTC
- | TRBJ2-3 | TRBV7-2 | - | CASRKLQASTDTQYF | TGTGCCAGCAGGAAACTTCAAGCTAGCACAGATACGCAGTATTTT
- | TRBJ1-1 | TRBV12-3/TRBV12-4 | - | CASSSSPGRAFF | TGTGCCAGCAGTTCTTCCCCGGGGCGAGCTTTCTTT
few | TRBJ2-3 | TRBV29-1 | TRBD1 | CSGTGADTQYF | TGCAGCGGGACAGGGGCAGATACGCAGTATTTT
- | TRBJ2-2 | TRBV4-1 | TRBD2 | CASSRKMGSGSTGELFF | TGCGCCAGCAGCCGTAAGATGGGAAGCGGGAGCACCGGGGAGCTGTTTTTT
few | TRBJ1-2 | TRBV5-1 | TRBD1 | CASSQDRAYGYTF | TGCGCCAGCAGTCAAGACAGGGCCTATGGCTACACCTTC
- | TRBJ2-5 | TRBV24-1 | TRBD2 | CATSDLTSGQETQYF | TGTGCCACCAGTGATTTAACTAGCGGACAAGAGACCCAGTACTTC
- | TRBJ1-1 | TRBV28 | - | CASSYTTTMNTEAFF | TGTGCCAGCAGCTATACGACAACTATGAACACTGAAGCTTTCTTT
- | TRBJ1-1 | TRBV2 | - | CASSGAGRTTEAFF | TGTGCCAGCAGTGGGGCAGGGAGGACCACTGAAGCTTTCTTT
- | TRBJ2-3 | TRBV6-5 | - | CASSYSIVAGLMGDTQYF | TGTGCCAGCAGTTACTCGATTGTGGCAGGGCTCATGGGAGATACGCAGTATTTT
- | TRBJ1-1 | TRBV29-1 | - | CSVAALNPNTEAFF | TGCAGCGTTGCGGCGCTCAACCCAAACACTGAAGCTTTCTTT
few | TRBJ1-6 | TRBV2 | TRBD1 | CASSAGQTNNSPLHF | TGTGCCAGCAGTGCGGGACAGACCAATAATTCACCCCTCCACTTT
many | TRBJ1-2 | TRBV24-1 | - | CATSDLDRRVGYTF | TGTGCCACCAGTGATTTGGACAGACGAGTGGGCTACACCTTC
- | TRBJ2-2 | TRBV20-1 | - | CSGWNRNTGELFF | TGCAGTGGGTGGAACAGAAACACCGGGGAGCTGTTTTTT
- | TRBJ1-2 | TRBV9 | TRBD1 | CASSVGDRVYGYTF | TGTGCCAGCAGCGTAGGAGACAGGGTCTATGGCTACACCTTC
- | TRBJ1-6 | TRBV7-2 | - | CASSLVGRSSSPLHF | TGTGCCAGCAGCTTAGTAGGCAGGTCTTCATCACCCCTCCACTTT
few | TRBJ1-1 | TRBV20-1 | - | CSARAAGSNTEAFF | TGCAGTGCTAGAGCGGCAGGCTCGAACACTGAAGCTTTCTTT
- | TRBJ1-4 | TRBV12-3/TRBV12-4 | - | CASSLVLINEKLFF | TGTGCCAGCAGTTTAGTACTGATTAATGAAAAACTGTTTTTT
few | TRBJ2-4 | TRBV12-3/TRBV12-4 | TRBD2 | CASSFNAGGTKNIQYF | TGTGCCAGCAGTTTTAACGCGGGGGGGACCAAAAACATTCAGTACTTC
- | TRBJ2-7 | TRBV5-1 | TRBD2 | CASSFATSGDEQYF | TGCGCCAGCAGCTTCGCGACTAGCGGCGACGAGCAGTACTTC
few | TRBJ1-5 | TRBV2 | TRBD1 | CASRKGTGETRNQPQHF | TGTGCCAGCAGAAAGGGGACAGGGGAAACTCGCAATCAGCCCCAGCATTTT
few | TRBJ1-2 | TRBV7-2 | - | CASSGGTSYNYGYTF | TGTGCCAGCAGCGGAGGGACGTCTTACAACTATGGCTACACCTTC
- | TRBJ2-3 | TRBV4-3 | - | CASSHRGSSTDTQYF | TGCGCCAGCAGCCATCGGGGCAGTAGCACAGATACGCAGTATTTT
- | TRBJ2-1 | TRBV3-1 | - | CASSPYGLNEQFF | TGTGCCAGCAGCCCCTATGGACTGAATGAGCAGTTCTTC
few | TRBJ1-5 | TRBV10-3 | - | CAISGGRGGQPQHF | TGTGCCATCAGTGGAGGCAGGGGAGGACAGCCCCAGCATTTT
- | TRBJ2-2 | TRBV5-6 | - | CASSLVDTGELFF | TGTGCCAGCAGCTTGGTCGACACCGGGGAGCTGTTTTTT
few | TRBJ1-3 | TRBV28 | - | CASSRQRQYSGNTIYF | TGTGCCAGCAGTCGACAGAGGCAGTACTCTGGAAACACCATATATTTT
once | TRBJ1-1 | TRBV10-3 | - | CAISEPELGLINTEAFF | TGTGCCATCAGTGAGCCGGAGCTGGGGCTAATCAACACTGAAGCTTTCTTT
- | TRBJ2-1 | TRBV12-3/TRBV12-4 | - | CASSLAGGPYNEQFF | TGTGCCAGCAGTTTAGCGGGGGGACCCTACAATGAGCAGTTCTTC
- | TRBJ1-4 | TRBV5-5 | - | CASSPGPGGRGEKLFF | TGTGCCAGCAGCCCGGGCCCTGGTGGAAGAGGTGAAAAACTGTTTTTT
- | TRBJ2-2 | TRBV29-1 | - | CSVATQTNTGELFF | TGCAGCGTTGCGACCCAAACGAACACCGGGGAGCTGTTTTTT
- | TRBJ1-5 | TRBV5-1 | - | CASSLQGGGNQPQHF | TGCGCCAGCAGCTTACAGGGCGGGGGCAATCAGCCCCAGCATTTT